The rows below give T cell receptor beta chains drawn from one sample of a study of T cell responses to AZD1222 COVID-19 vaccine. Profiling relied on immunoSEQ multiplex PCR, and the TCRdb table lists in-frame clones only, not all of them. This sample has about 110,000 clones, with approximately 92% found just once. Sequenced here: peripheral blood, sampled on day 0 of AZD1222 vaccination. These receptors all come from an adult in good health. The CDR3 runs from the conserved cysteine through the conserved F or W. The order of the fields is V gene, J gene, D gene, clone size, CDR3 DNA, CDR3 protein. A D gene is named only where the DNA matches it firmly. Clone size is shown for a subset of rows, as once, few, many or a class of expanded clone.

v_gene: TRBV5-6
j_gene: TRBJ1-6
d_gene: -
abundance: -
CDR3nt: TGTGCCAGCAGCTCGCCACCGGGCCTCAAAAGCGGGGATTCACCCCTCCACTTT
CDR3aa: CASSSPPGLKSGDSPLHF

v_gene: TRBV10-3
j_gene: TRBJ1-2
d_gene: TRBD1
abundance: -
CDR3nt: TGTGCCATCAGTGAGAGACAGGGTTACCTAAACTATGGCTACACCTTC
CDR3aa: CAISERQGYLNYGYTF

v_gene: TRBV19
j_gene: TRBJ2-2
d_gene: -
abundance: few
CDR3nt: TGTGCCAGTAGTCGGTTAAGGACTATCACCGGGGAGCTGTTTTTT
CDR3aa: CASSRLRTITGELFF

v_gene: TRBV11-2
j_gene: TRBJ2-1
d_gene: -
abundance: -
CDR3nt: TGTGCCAGCAGCCTAACGGAGGGTCTGAGGAATGAGCAGTTCTTC
CDR3aa: CASSLTEGLRNEQFF

v_gene: TRBV12-3/TRBV12-4
j_gene: TRBJ1-3
d_gene: TRBD1
abundance: -
CDR3nt: TGTGCCAGCAGTCGAGACAGGGGGGACACCATATATTTT
CDR3aa: CASSRDRGDTIYF

v_gene: TRBV3-1/TRBV3-2
j_gene: TRBJ1-5
d_gene: -
abundance: once
CDR3nt: TGTGCCAGCAGCCTAGGGGATCAGCCCCAGCATTTT
CDR3aa: CASSLGDQPQHF

v_gene: TRBV2
j_gene: TRBJ1-2
d_gene: TRBD1
abundance: -
CDR3nt: TGTGCCAGCAGTGGGGGACAGGGGGCTGTCTATGGCTACACCTTC
CDR3aa: CASSGGQGAVYGYTF

v_gene: TRBV20-1
j_gene: TRBJ2-7
d_gene: TRBD2
abundance: once
CDR3nt: TGCAGTGCTAGTTCGCCAGCACTGGGCGGGGGTCGGTACGAGCAGTACTTC
CDR3aa: CSASSPALGGGRYEQYF

v_gene: TRBV25-1
j_gene: TRBJ1-3
d_gene: -
abundance: few
CDR3nt: TGTGCCAGCAGTTATGGGACAGGAAACACCATATATTTT
CDR3aa: CASSYGTGNTIYF

v_gene: TRBV5-1
j_gene: TRBJ1-3
d_gene: -
abundance: -
CDR3nt: TGCGCCAGCAGCTCGGGACTCAGGACGTTTGGAAACACCATATATTTT
CDR3aa: CASSSGLRTFGNTIYF

v_gene: TRBV12-5
j_gene: TRBJ1-5
d_gene: -
abundance: -
CDR3nt: TGTGCTAGTGGTCCCCTGGGAGGGGTCAATCAGCCCCAGCATTTT
CDR3aa: CASGPLGGVNQPQHF

v_gene: TRBV2
j_gene: TRBJ2-3
d_gene: TRBD2
abundance: once
CDR3nt: TGTGCCAGCAGTGAAGGGCTAGCGGGCACAGATACGCAGTATTTT
CDR3aa: CASSEGLAGTDTQYF

v_gene: TRBV10-3
j_gene: TRBJ1-2
d_gene: TRBD1
abundance: few
CDR3nt: TGTGCCATCAGTGACCCCAGGGGGTATGGCTACACCTTC
CDR3aa: CAISDPRGYGYTF

v_gene: TRBV5-1
j_gene: TRBJ1-6
d_gene: -
abundance: -
CDR3nt: TGCGCCAGCAGCTTGGGAGGACGGTATAATTCACCCCTCCACTTT
CDR3aa: CASSLGGRYNSPLHF

v_gene: TRBV6-5
j_gene: TRBJ1-2
d_gene: -
abundance: -
CDR3nt: TGTGCCAGCAGAAAAATAAACTATGGCTACACCTTC
CDR3aa: CASRKINYGYTF

v_gene: TRBV9
j_gene: TRBJ1-4
d_gene: -
abundance: -
CDR3nt: TGTGCCAGCAGCGTAGGTTCCTCCACTAATGAAAAACTGTTTTTT
CDR3aa: CASSVGSSTNEKLFF

v_gene: TRBV9
j_gene: TRBJ1-1
d_gene: -
abundance: once
CDR3nt: TGTGCCAGCAGCCCCCGAGGGAGCGGGGTGGACACTGAAGCTTTCTTT
CDR3aa: CASSPRGSGVDTEAFF

v_gene: TRBV13
j_gene: TRBJ2-7
d_gene: -
abundance: -
CDR3nt: TGTGCCAGCAGCTCCCGCTTGGGCGAGCAGTACTTC
CDR3aa: CASSSRLGEQYF

v_gene: TRBV7-7
j_gene: TRBJ2-3
d_gene: -
abundance: -
CDR3nt: TGTGCCAGCAGCTTAAATACGGACCATACGCAGTATTTT
CDR3aa: CASSLNTDHTQYF

v_gene: TRBV30
j_gene: TRBJ1-1
d_gene: -
abundance: -
CDR3nt: TGTGCCTGGAGTCGCAGCCCGGACACTGAAGCTTTCTTT
CDR3aa: CAWSRSPDTEAFF

v_gene: TRBV6-2/TRBV6-3
j_gene: TRBJ2-7
d_gene: -
abundance: -
CDR3nt: TGTGCCAGCAGTTACCGGGGGGCGCGATCCTACGAGCAGTACTTC
CDR3aa: CASSYRGARSYEQYF